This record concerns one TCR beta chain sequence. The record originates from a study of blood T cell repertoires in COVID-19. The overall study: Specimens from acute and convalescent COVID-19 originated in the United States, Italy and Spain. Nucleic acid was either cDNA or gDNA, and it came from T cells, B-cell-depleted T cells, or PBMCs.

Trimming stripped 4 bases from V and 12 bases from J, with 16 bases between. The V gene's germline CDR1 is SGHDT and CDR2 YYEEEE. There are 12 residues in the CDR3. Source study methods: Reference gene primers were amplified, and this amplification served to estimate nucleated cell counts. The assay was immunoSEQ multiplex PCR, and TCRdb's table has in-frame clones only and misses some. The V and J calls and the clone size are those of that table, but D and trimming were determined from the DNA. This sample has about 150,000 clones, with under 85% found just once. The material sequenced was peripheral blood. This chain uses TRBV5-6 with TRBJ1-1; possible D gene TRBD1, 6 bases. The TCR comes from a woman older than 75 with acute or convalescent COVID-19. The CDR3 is CASSGGASRSFF. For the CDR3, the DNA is TGTGCCAGCAGCGGGGGGGCCAGTAGGTCTTTCTTT.